This T cell receptor beta chain is drawn from a study of T-cell memory formation after mild COVID-19. The overall study: Each donor largely had its own TCR clusters. The study, taken as a whole, reports: Contracting CD4+ clones sat mainly in CM and EM; CD8+ in EMRA. Contracting clones from day 15 to 85 had balanced CD4/CD8; later expanders favoured CD4+. Researchers could not confirm that second-wave clones peaking on day 37 targeted SARS-CoV-2.

TCRdb passed the 5' RACE reads through MiXCR, listing each CDR3 protein once. The sample yields under 300,000 distinct CDR3 sequences, 16% seen once. This clonotype was observed a few times. Its antigen is undetermined. The germline V gene has CDR1 SGHTA and CDR2 FQGNSA. The V end lost 5 bases, the J end lost 9 bases, and 17 bases lay between the germline ends. The CDR3 spans 14 residues. The sample comprised PBMCs or a T cell subset sorted from them (not recorded which). The receptor was isolated from a man aged 18 to 29 who had mild COVID-19 (a few samples of this study predate the infection). Cell type and time point are not known. V usage is TRBV7-2 and J usage is TRBJ2-1; weak D call: TRBD2 (6 bases). CDR3 protein: CASSPGGSRGEQFF. CDR3 in DNA: TGTGCCAGCAGCCCCGGAGGGAGTCGAGGTGAGCAGTTCTTC. The full variable domain, in which reference TRBV7-2 and TRBJ2-1 provide the parts outside the CDR3, is GAGVSQSPSNKVTEKGKDVELRCDPISGHTALYWYRQSLGQGLEFLIYFQGNSAPDKSGLPSDRFSAERTGGSVSTLTIQRTQQEDSAVYLCASSPGGSRGEQFFGPGTRLTVL.